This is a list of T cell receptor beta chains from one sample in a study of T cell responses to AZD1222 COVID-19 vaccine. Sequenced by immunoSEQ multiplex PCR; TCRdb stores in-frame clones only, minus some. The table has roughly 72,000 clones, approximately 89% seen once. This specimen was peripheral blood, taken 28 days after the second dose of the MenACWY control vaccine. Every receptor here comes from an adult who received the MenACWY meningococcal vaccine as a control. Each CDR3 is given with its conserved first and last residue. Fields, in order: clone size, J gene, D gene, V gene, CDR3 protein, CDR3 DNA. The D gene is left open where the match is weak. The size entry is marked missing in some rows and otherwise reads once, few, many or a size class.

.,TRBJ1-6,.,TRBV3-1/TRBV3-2,CASQSFNSPLHF,TGTGCCAGCCAGAGTTTTAATTCACCCCTCCACTTT
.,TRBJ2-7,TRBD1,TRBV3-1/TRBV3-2,CASSQDATGAWEQYF,TGTGCCAGCAGCCAAGATGCGACAGGGGCGTGGGAGCAGTACTTC
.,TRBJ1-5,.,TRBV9,CASSVGQSNQPQHF,TGTGCCAGCAGCGTAGGACAAAGCAATCAGCCCCAGCATTTT
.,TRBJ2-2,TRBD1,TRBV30,CAWSYYRPTGKDTYTGELFF,TGTGCCTGGAGCTACTACCGGCCGACAGGGAAAGACACCTACACCGGGGAGCTGTTTTTT
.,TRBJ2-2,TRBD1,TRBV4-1,CASSPGTVRPTGELFF,TGCGCCAGCAGCCCCGGGACAGTGAGACCCACCGGGGAGCTGTTTTTT
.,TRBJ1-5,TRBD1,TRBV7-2,CASSLGQGAVSNQPQHF,TGTGCCAGCAGCCTGGGACAGGGGGCCGTCAGCAATCAGCCCCAGCATTTT
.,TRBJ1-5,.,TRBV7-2,CASSLKGTGQPQHF,TGTGCCAGCAGCTTAAAGGGGACGGGACAGCCCCAGCATTTT
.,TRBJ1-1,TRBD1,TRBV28,CASSSLSRTGWGNTEAFF,TGTGCCAGCAGTTCCTTAAGTCGGACAGGGTGGGGGAACACTGAAGCTTTCTTT
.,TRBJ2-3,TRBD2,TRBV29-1,CSERTRSDTQYF,TGCAGCGAACGGACTAGATCAGATACGCAGTATTTT
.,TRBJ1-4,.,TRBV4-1,CASSQDLPAHATNEKLFF,TGCGCCAGCAGCCAAGATCTCCCAGCGCATGCAACTAATGAAAAACTGTTTTTT
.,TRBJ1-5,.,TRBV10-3,CAISESIHSNQPQHF,TGTGCCATCAGTGAGTCGATCCACAGCAATCAGCCCCAGCATTTT
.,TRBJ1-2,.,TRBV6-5,CASSTLGTSNYGYTF,TGTGCCAGCAGTACCCTTGGGACTTCTAACTATGGCTACACCTTC
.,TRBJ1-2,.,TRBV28,CASSLRERIGYGYTF,TGTGCCAGCAGTTTAAGAGAGCGAATAGGCTATGGCTACACCTTC
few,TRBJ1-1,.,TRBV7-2,CASSLNLQGNTEAFF,TGTGCCAGCAGCTTAAACCTCCAGGGGAACACTGAAGCTTTCTTT
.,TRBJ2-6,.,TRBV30,CAWSVTGTSGANVLTF,TGTGCCTGGAGTGTAACGGGAACCTCTGGGGCCAACGTCCTGACTTTC
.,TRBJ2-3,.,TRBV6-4,CASSQQSTDTQYF,TGTGCCAGCAGTCAACAGAGCACAGATACGCAGTATTTT
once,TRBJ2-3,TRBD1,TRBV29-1,CSGDRGRTDTQYF,TGCAGCGGGGACAGGGGGCGGACAGATACGCAGTATTTT
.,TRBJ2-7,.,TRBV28,CASSFSGFRDRSYEQYF,TGTGCCAGCAGTTTTTCGGGTTTCCGGGACCGCTCCTACGAGCAGTACTTC
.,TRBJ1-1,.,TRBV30,CAWSRAGMNTEAFF,TGTGCCTGGAGCAGGGCAGGGATGAACACTGAAGCTTTCTTT
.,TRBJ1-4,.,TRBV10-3,CAISESGVDEKLFF,TGTGCCATCAGTGAGTCGGGGGTGGATGAAAAACTGTTTTTT
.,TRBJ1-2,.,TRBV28,CANKKRGNYGYTF,TGTGCCAATAAAAAAAGGGGGAACTATGGCTACACCTTC
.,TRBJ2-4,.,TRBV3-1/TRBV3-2,CASSQVGSGNIQYF,TGTGCCAGCAGCCAAGTGGGGTCCGGGAACATTCAGTACTTC
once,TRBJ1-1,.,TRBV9,CASRLGVEGAEAFF,TGTGCCAGCCGCTTGGGGGTGGAAGGGGCTGAAGCTTTCTTT
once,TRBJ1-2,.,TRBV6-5,CASSYSGGGYGYTF,TGTGCCAGCAGTTACTCAGGGGGAGGCTATGGCTACACCTTC
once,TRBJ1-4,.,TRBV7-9,CASSGTYGEKLFF,TGTGCCAGCAGCGGGACTTACGGGGAAAAACTGTTTTTT
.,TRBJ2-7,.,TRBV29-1,CSVELLDSYEQYF,TGCAGCGTTGAACTTCTGGACAGCTACGAGCAGTACTTC
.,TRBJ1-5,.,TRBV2,CASSEGRDQPQHF,TGTGCCAGCAGTGAAGGGCGTGATCAGCCCCAGCATTTT
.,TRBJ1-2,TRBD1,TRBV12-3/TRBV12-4,CATSRGENYGYTF,TGTGCCACCAGCAGGGGGGAAAACTATGGCTACACCTTC
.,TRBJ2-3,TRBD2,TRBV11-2,CASSSGGDTDTQYF,TGTGCCAGCAGCAGCGGGGGGGACACAGATACGCAGTATTTT